These T cell receptor beta chains were read from a single sample in a study of human T cells and chemical hapten exposure. Each CDR3 protein is one row after TCRdb ran MiXCR on the RACE reads. The sample lists around 74,000 distinct CDR3 sequences, 32% seen once, with 7.5% to 10% in the top ten. The sequenced sample was whole blood, obtained in connection with sensitization to the hapten diphenylcyclopropenone (DPC). These receptors all stem from a man aged 40-49 years with alopecia areata. Some clones in this sample may be carry-over from other donors' samples. The CDR3 runs from the conserved cysteine through the conserved F or W. D genes are given only for firm matches. Only part of the rows carry a size: once, few, many, or a class if the clone is expanded.

v_gene	j_gene	abundance	d_gene	CDR3aa	CDR3nt
TRBV7-2	TRBJ2-3	few	NA	CASSSGLRNTDTQYF	TGTGCCAGCAGTTCGGGACTCCGAAACACCGATACGCAGTATTTT
TRBV28	TRBJ2-7	NA	TRBD2	CASSSSGRGYEQYF	TGTGCCAGCAGTTCTAGCGGGAGGGGGTACGAGCAGTACTTC
TRBV24-1	TRBJ2-3	few	TRBD1	CATSDLGTGYDTQYF	TGTGCCACCAGTGATTTGGGGACAGGGTACGATACGCAGTATTTT
TRBV5-5	TRBJ2-1	few	NA	CASSAVTSSYNEQFF	TGTGCCAGCAGCGCAGTTACGAGCTCCTACAATGAGCAGTTCTTC
TRBV7-2	TRBJ2-3	NA	NA	CASSLDRSDTQYF	TGTGCCAGCAGCTTGGACAGATCAGATACGCAGTATTTT
TRBV6-1	TRBJ2-7	NA	NA	CASSEVGGGPYEQYF	TGTGCCAGCAGTGAAGTTGGAGGGGGACCCTACGAGCAGTACTTC
TRBV12-3/TRBV12-4	TRBJ1-1	few	TRBD1	CASSPKDRVHTEAFF	TGTGCCAGCAGTCCGAAAGACAGGGTACACACTGAAGCTTTCTTT
TRBV15	TRBJ1-5	NA	NA	CATSGQVNQPQHF	TGTGCCACCAGCGGACAAGTTAATCAGCCCCAGCATTTT
TRBV6-1	TRBJ1-4	few	TRBD1	CASSMDRGRTNEKLFF	TGTGCCAGCAGTATGGACAGGGGGCGGACTAATGAAAAACTGTTTTTT
TRBV12-3/TRBV12-4	TRBJ2-3	few	NA	CASGPGSDTQYF	TGTGCCAGCGGGCCGGGATCAGATACGCAGTATTTT